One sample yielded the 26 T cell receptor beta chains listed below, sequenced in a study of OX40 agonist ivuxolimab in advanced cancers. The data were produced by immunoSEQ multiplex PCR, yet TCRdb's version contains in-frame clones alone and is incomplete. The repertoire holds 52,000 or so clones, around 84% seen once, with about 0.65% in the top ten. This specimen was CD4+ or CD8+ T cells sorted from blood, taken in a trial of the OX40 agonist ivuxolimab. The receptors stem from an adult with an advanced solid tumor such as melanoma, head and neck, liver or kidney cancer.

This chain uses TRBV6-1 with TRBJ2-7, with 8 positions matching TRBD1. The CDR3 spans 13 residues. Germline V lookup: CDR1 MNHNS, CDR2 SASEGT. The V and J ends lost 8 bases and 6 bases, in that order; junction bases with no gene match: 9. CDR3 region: CASDWTGYSEQYF. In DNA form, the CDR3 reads TGTGCCAGCGATTGGACAGGGTACAGCGAGCAGTACTTC.

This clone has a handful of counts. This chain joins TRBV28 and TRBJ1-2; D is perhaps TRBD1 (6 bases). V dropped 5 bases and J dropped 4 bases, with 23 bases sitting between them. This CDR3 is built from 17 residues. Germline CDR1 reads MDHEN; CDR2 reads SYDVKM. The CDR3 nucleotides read TGTGCCAGCAGTCCACGCTACTATCGGGACACTATCTATGGCTACACCTTC. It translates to CASSPRYYRDTIYGYTF.

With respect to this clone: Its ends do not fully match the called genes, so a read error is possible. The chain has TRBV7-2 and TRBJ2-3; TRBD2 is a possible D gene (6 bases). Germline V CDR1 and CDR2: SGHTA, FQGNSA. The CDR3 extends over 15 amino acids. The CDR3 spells CASRLDPGVTDTQYF. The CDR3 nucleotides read TGTGCCAGCAGATTAGATCCGGGAGTCACAGATACGCAGTATTTT.

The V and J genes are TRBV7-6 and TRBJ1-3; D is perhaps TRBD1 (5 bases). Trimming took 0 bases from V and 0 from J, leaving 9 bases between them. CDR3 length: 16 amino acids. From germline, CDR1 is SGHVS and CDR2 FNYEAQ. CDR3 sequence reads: CASSLAGLRSGNTIYF. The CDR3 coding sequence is TGTGCCAGCAGCTTAGCGGGACTTCGCTCTGGAAACACCATATATTTT.

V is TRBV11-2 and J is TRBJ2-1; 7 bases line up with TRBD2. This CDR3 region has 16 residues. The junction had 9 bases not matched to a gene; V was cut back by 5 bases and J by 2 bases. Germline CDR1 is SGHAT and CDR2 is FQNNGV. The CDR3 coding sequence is TGTGCCAGCAGCCCTTTAGCGGGCTTAACCTACAATGAGCAGTTCTTC. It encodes CASSPLAGLTYNEQFF.

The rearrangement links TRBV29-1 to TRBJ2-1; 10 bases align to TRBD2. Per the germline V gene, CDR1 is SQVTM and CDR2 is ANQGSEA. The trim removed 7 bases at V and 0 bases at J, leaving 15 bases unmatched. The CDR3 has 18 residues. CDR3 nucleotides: TGCAGCGCACGGACTAGCGGAGGGGGGACAAGCTCCTACAATGAGCAGTTCTTC. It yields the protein CSARTSGGGTSSYNEQFF.

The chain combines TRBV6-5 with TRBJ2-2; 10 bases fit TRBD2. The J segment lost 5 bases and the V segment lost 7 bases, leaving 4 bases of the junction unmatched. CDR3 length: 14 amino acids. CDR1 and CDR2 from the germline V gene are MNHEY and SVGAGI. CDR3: CASMIAGGTGELFF. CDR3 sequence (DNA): TGTGCCAGCATGATAGCGGGGGGTACCGGGGAGCTGTTTTTT.

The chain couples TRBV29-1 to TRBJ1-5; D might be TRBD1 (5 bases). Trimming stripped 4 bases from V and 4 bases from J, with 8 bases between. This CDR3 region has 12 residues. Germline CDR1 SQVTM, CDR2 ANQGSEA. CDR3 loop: CSVGGTNQPQHF. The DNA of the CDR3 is TGCAGCGTTGGAGGGACGAATCAGCCCCAGCATTTT.

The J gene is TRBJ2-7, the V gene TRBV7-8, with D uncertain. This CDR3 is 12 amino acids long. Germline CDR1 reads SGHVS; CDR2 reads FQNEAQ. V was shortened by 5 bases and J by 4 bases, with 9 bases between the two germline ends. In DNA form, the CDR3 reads TGTGCCAGCAGCCGCCTAGGTTACGAGCAGTACTTC. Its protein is CASSRLGYEQYF.

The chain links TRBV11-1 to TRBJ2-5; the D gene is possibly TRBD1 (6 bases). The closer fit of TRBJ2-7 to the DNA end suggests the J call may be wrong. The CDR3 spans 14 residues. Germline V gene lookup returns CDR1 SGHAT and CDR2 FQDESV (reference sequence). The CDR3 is CASSPRTVSYEQYF. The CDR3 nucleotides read TGTGCCAGCAGCCCACGGACAGTATCGTACGAGCAGTACTTC.

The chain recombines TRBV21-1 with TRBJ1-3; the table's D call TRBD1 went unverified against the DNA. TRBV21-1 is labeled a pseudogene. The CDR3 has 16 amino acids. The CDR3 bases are TGTGCCAGCAGCTCAGGTAGACAGGACTCTGGAAACACCATATATTTT. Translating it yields CASSSGRQDSGNTIYF.

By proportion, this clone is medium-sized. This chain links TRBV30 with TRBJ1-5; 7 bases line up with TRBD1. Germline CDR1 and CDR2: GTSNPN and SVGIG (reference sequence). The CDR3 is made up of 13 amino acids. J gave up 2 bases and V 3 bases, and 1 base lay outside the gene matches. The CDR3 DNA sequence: TGTGCCTGGAGCCAGGGGGGCAATCAGCCCCAGCATTTT. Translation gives CAWSQGGNQPQHF.

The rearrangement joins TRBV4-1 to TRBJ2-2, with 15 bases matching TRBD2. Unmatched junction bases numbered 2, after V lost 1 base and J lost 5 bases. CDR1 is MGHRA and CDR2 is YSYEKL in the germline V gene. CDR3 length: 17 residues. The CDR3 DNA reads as TGCGCCAGCAGCCAAGCGGGACTAGCGGGAGGAACCGGGGAGCTGTTTTTT. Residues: CASSQAGLAGGTGELFF.

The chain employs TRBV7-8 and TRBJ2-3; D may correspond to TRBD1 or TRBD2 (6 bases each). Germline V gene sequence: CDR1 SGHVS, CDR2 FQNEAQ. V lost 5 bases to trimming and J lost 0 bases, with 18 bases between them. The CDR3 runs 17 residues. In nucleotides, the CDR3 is TGTGCCAGCAGCCCCATGTCAAGGGGGGCTAGCACAGATACGCAGTATTTT. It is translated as CASSPMSRGASTDTQYF.

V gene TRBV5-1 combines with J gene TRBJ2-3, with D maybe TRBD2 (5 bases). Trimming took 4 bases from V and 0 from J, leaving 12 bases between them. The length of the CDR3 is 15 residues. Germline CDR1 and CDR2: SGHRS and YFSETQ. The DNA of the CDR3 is TGCGCCAGCAGCGAGGGCGGCACCAGCACAGATACGCAGTATTTT. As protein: CASSEGGTSTDTQYF. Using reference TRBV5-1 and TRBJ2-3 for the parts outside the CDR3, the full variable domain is KAGVTQTPRYLIKTRGQQVTLSCSPISGHRSVSWYQQTPGQGLQFLFEYFSETQRNKGNFPGRFSGRQFSNSRSEMNVSTLELGDSALYLCASSEGGTSTDTQYFGPGTRLTVL.

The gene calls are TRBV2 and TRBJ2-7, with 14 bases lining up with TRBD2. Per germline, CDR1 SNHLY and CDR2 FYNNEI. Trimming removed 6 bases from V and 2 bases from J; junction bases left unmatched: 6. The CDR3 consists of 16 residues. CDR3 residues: CASRKGLAGAAYEQYF. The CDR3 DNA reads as TGTGCCAGCAGAAAGGGACTAGCGGGGGCCGCCTACGAGCAGTACTTC.

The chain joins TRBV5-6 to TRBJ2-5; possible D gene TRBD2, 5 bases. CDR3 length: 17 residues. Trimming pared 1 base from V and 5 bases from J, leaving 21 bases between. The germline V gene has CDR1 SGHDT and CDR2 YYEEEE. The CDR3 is CASSLRPGGGIGETQYF. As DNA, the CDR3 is TGTGCCAGCAGCTTGAGACCAGGCGGAGGTATCGGGGAGACCCAGTACTTC. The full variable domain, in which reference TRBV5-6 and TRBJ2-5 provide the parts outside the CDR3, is DAGVTQSPTHLIKTRGQQVTLRCSPKSGHDTVSWYQQALGQGPQFIFQYYEEEERQRGNFPDRFSGHQFPNYSSELNVNALLLGDSALYLCASSLRPGGGIGETQYFGPGTRLLVL.

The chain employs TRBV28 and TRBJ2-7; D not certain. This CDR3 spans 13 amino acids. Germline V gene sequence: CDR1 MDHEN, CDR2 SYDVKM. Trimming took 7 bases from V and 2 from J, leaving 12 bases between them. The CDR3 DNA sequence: TGTGCCAGCACCTGGACCGGAGCCTACGAGCAGTACTTC. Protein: CASTWTGAYEQYF.

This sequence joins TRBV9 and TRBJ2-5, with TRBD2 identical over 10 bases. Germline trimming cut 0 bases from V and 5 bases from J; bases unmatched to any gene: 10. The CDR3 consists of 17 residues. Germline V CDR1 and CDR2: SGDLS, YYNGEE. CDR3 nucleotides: TGTGCCAGCAGCGTAGTCGGTAGCGGGGGGCCGGGGGAGACCCAGTACTTC. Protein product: CASSVVGSGGPGETQYF.

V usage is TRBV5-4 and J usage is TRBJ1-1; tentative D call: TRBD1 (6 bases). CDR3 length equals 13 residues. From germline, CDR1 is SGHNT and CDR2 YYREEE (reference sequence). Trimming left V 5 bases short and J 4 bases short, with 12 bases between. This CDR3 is CASSYTGITEAFF. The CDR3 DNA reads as TGTGCCAGCAGTTATACAGGGATCACTGAAGCTTTCTTT. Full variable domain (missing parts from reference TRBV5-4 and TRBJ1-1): ETGVTQSPTHLIKTRGQQVTLRCSSQSGHNTVSWYQQALGQGPQFIFQYYREEENGRGNFPPRFSGLQFPNYSSELNVNALELDDSALYLCASSYTGITEAFFGQGTRLTVV.

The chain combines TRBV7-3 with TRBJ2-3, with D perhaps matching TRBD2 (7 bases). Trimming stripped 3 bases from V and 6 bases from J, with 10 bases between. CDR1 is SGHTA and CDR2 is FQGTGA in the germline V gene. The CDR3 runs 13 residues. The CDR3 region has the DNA TGTGCCAGCAGCTTCGCGGGGGCGGATACGCAGTATTTT. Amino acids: CASSFAGADTQYF. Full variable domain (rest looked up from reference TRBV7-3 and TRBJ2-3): GAGVSQTPSNKVTEKGKYVELRCDPISGHTALYWYRQSLGQGPEFLIYFQGTGAADDSGLPNDRFFAVRPEGSVSTLKIQRTERGDSAVYLCASSFAGADTQYFGPGTRLTVL.

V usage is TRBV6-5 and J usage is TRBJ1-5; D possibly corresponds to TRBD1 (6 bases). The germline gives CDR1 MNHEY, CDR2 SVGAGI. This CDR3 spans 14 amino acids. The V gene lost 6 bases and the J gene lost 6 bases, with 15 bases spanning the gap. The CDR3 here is CASSPSGGGQPQHF. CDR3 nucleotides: TGTGCCAGCAGCCCATCCGGGGGCGGTCAGCCCCAGCATTTT.

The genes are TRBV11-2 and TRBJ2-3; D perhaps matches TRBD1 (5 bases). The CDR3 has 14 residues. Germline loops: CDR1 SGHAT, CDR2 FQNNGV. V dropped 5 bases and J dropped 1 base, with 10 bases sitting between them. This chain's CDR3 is CASSRIQGTDTQYF. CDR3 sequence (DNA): TGTGCCAGCAGCCGAATACAGGGCACAGATACGCAGTATTTT.

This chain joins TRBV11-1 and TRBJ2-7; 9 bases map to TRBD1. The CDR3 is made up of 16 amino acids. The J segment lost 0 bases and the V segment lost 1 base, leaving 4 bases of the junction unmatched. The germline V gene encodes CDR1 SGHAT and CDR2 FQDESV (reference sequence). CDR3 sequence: CASSLGGQGDSYEQYF. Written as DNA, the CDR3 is TGTGCCAGCAGCTTAGGGGGACAGGGAGACTCCTACGAGCAGTACTTC.

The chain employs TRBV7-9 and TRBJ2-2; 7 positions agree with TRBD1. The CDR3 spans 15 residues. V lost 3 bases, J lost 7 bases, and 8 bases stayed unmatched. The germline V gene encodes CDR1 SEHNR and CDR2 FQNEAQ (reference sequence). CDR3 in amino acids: CASSLGTAVVGELFF. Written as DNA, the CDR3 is TGTGCCAGCAGCTTGGGGACAGCCGTTGTCGGGGAGCTGTTTTTT.

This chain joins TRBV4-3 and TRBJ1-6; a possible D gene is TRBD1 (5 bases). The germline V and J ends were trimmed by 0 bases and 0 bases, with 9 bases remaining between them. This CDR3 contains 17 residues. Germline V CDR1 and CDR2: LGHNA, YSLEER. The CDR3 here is CASSQDYRNSYNSPLHF. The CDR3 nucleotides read TGCGCCAGCAGCCAAGATTACAGGAACTCCTATAATTCACCCCTCCACTTT.